A single sample is the source of the 2 T cell receptor beta chains below, sequenced in a study of T-cell reconstitution after alpha-beta-depleted transplantation in children. Molecular barcoding with unique molecular identifiers was used for the TCRbeta library. TCRdb processed the PCR reads anew with MiXCR; each CDR3 protein has one entry. This table has 95,000 to 150,000 distinct CDR3 sequences, more than 20% appearing once. The sample in question was PBMCs, mostly from graft donor cells, obtained 180 days after TCRalphabeta/CD19-depleted stem cell transplant. The receptors here all came from a male patient aged 2 to 10 who had a stem cell transplant for chronic granulomatous disease, so the T cells may come from the graft donor.

V gene TRBV10-3 combines with J gene TRBJ2-5; TRBD2 matches at 9 bases. The V gene's germline CDR1 is ENHRY and CDR2 SYGVKD. V lost 5 bases to trimming and J lost 1 base; unmatched junction nucleotides: 2. This CDR3 is built from 14 residues. The chain's CDR3 is CAISLAGTQETQYF. DNA for the CDR3: TGTGCCATCAGTCTAGCGGGGACCCAAGAGACCCAGTACTTC.

The chain recombines TRBV10-3 with TRBJ2-1; D perhaps matches TRBD1 (6 bases). The CDR3 spans 14 residues. Trimming shortened V by 2 bases and J by 4 bases, and 9 bases separated the two germline ends. Germline CDR1 reads ENHRY; CDR2 reads SYGVKD. CDR3 sequence: CAISEGTLYNEQFF. In DNA, the CDR3 is TGTGCCATCAGTGAGGGGACATTATACAATGAGCAGTTCTTC.